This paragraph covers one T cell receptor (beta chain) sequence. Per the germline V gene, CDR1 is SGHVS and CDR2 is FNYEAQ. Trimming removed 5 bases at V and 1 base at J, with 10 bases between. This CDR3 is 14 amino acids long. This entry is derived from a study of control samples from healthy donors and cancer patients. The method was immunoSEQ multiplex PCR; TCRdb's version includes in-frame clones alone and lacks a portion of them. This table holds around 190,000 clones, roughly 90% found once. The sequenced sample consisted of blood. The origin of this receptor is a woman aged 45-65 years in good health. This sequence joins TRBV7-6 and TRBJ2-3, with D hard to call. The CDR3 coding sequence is TGTGCCAGCAGCGGCAACCGAGGCACAGATACGCAGTATTTT. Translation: CASSGNRGTDTQYF.